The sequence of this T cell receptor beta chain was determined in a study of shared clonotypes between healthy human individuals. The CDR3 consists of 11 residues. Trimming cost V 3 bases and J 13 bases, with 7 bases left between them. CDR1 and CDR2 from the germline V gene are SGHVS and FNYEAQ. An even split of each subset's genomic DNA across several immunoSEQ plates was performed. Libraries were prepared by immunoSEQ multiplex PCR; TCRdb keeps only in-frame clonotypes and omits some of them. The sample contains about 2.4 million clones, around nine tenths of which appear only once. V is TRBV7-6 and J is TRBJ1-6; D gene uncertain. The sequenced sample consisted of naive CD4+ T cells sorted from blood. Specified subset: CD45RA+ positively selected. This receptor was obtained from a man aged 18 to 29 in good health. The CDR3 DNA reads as TGTGCCAGCAGCTTCCTTCTTCCCCTCCACTTT. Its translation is CASSFLLPLHF.